This T cell receptor (beta chain) was identified in a study of T cell repertoires in cytomegalovirus infection. Study-wide points: CMV-specific HLA-C-restricted TCR beta clonotypes dominated the ex vivo response.

TCRdb redid the calling of the reads with MiXCR, one entry per CDR3 protein. This table has about 600,000 distinct CDR3 sequences, more than 20% appearing once. About this clonotype: Its target is unknown.

This CDR3 contains 12 residues. V was pared by 1 base and J by 7 bases, with 10 bases between. The germline V gene encodes CDR1 SQVTM and CDR2 ANQGSEA. Sequenced: CD8+ T cells from PBMCs. The TCR comes from a human donor in good health (CMV status not recorded). Some clones in this sample may be carry-over from other donors' samples. The chain couples TRBV29-1 to TRBJ1-1; D is undetermined. CDR3 DNA: TGCAGCGTTGAAGGGCGGGGTTATGAAGCTTTCTTT. Translated, it gives CSVEGRGYEAFF. Filled out from reference TRBV29-1 and TRBJ1-1, the complete variable domain reads SAVISQKPSRDICQRGTSLTIQCQVDSQVTMMFWYRQQPGQSLTLIATANQGSEATYESGFVIDKFPISRPNLTFSTLTVSNMSPEDSSIYLCSVEGRGYEAFFGQGTRLTVV.